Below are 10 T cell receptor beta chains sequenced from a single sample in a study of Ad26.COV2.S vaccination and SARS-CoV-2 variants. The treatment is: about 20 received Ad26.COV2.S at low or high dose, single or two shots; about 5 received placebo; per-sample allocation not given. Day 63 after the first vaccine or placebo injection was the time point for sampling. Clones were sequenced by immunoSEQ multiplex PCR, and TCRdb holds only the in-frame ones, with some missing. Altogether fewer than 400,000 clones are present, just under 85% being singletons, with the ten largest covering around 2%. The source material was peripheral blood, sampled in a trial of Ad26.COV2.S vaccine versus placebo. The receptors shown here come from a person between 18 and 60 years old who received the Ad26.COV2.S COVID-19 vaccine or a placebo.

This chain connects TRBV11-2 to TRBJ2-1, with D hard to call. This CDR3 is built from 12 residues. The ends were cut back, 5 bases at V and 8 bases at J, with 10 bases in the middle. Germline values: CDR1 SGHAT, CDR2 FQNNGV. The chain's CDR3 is CASSQRIDEQFF. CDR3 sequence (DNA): TGTGCCAGCAGCCAACGAATCGATGAGCAGTTCTTC.

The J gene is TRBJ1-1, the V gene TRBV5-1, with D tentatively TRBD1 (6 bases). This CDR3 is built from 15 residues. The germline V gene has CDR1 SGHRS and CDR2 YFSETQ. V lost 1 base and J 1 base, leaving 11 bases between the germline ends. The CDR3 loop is CASSLSGVGNTEAFF. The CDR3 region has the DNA TGCGCCAGCAGCTTGTCAGGGGTGGGGAACACTGAAGCTTTCTTT.

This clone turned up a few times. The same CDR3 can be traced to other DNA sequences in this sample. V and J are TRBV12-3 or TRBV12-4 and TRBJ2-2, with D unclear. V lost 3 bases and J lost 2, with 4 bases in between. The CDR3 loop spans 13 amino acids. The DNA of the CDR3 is TGTGCCAGCAGTTTGAGAAACACCGGGGAGCTGTTTTTT. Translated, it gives CASSLRNTGELFF.

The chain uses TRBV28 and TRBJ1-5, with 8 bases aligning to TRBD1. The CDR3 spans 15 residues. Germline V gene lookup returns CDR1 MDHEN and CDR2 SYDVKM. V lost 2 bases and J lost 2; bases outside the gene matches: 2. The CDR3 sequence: CASSLTGQGNQPQHF. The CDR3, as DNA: TGTGCCAGCAGTTTAACGGGACAGGGCAATCAGCCCCAGCATTTT.

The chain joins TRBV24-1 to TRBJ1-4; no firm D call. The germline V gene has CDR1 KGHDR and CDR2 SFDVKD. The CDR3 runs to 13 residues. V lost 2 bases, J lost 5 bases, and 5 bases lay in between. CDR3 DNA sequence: TGTGCCACCAGTGATTACGCAAATGAAAAACTGTTTTTT. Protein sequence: CATSDYANEKLFF.

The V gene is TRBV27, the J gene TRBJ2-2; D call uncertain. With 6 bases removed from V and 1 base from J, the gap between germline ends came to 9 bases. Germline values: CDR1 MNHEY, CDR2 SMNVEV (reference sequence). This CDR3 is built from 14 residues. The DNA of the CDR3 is TGTGCCAGCAGGGCCACGGGGAACACCGGGGAGCTGTTTTTT. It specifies CASRATGNTGELFF.

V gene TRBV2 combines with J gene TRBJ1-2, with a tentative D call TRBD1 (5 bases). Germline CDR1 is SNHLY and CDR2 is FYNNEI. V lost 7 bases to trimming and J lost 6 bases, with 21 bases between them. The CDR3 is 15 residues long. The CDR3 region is CASTNQGGRPNGYTF. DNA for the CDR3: TGTGCCAGCACCAACCAGGGAGGGAGACCTAATGGCTACACCTTC. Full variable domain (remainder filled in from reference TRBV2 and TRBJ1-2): EPEVTQTPSHQVTQMGQEVILRCVPISNHLYFYWYRQILGQKVEFLVSFYNNEISEKSEIFDDQFSVERPDGSNFTLKIRSTKLEDSAMYFCASTNQGGRPNGYTFGSGTRLTVV.

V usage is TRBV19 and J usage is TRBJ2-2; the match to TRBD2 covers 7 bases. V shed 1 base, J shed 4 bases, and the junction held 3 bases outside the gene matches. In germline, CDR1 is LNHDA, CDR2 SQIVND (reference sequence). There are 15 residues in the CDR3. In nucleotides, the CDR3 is TGTGCCAGTAGTATAGGGACTAGAAGCACCGGGGAGCTGTTTTTT. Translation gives CASSIGTRSTGELFF.

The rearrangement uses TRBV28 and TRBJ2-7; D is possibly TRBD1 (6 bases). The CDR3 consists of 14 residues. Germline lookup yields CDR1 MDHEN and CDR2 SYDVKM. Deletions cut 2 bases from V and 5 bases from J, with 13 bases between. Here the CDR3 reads CASSLQGPPNEQYF. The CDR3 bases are TGTGCCAGCAGTTTACAGGGGCCCCCCAACGAGCAGTACTTC.

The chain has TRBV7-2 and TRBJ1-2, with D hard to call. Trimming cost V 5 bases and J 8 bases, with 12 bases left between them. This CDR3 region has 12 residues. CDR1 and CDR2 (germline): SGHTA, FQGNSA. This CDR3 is CASSLTNGGYTF. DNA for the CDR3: TGTGCCAGCAGCCTGACGAATGGGGGCTACACCTTC.